The 23 T cell receptor beta chains reported below all come from one sample, sequenced in a study of T cell repertoires in cytomegalovirus infection. Each CDR3 protein is one row after TCRdb ran MiXCR on the reads. This table holds about 240,000 distinct CDR3 sequences, around an eighth found once. What was sequenced was PBMCs. These receptors all come from a human donor in good health (CMV status not recorded). Some clones in this sample may be carry-over from other donors' samples.

The table lists this clonotype with a few counts. The V and J genes are TRBV5-1 and TRBJ2-1; D is unclear. The ends were cut back, 0 bases at V and 0 bases at J, with 7 bases in the middle. The V gene's germline CDR1 is SGHRS and CDR2 YFSETQ. The CDR3 extends over 15 amino acids. CDR3 DNA sequence: TGCGCCAGCAGCTTGGGCAGTAACTCCTACAATGAGCAGTTCTTC. The encoded protein is CASSLGSNSYNEQFF.

This clonotype was counted at least ten times. The chain employs TRBV7-3 and TRBJ2-2; TRBD2 matches 9 bases. The V segment lost 1 base and the J segment 4 bases; nucleotides outside the gene matches: 4. Germline V gene lookup returns CDR1 SGHTA and CDR2 FQGTGA. This CDR3 has 16 amino acids. The chain's CDR3 is CASSLIPAGGTGELFF. DNA for the CDR3: TGTGCCAGCAGCTTAATACCAGCGGGAGGCACCGGGGAGCTGTTTTTT.

This clonotype occurred many times. This chain links TRBV7-2 with TRBJ2-1; 7 nucleotides match TRBD1. This CDR3 is 18 amino acids long. J lost 0 bases, V lost 0 bases, and 8 bases had no gene match. Germline assignment: CDR1 SGHTA and CDR2 FQGNSA. The CDR3 sequence: CASSLARRGSVSYNEQFF. CDR3 sequence (DNA): TGTGCCAGCAGCTTAGCGCGCAGGGGGAGCGTCTCCTACAATGAGCAGTTCTTC.

This clonotype was seen ten or more times. CDR3 nucleotides: TGCAGTGCTCGGGGGCCCTCCTACGAGCAGTACTTC. The encoded protein is CSARGPSYEQYF. The V gene is TRBV20-1, the J gene TRBJ2-7, with D perhaps being TRBD1 or TRBD2 (6 bases each). Trimming removed 5 bases from V and 0 bases from J, with 8 bases in between. Per the germline V gene, CDR1 is DFQATT and CDR2 is SNEGSKA (reference sequence). This CDR3 has 12 residues.

This clonotype was counted a few times. The chain recombines TRBV15 with TRBJ1-1, with D perhaps TRBD1 (5 bases). Trimming pared 6 bases from V and 0 bases from J, leaving 14 bases between. Germline V gives CDR1 LNHNV, CDR2 YYDKDF (reference sequence). The CDR3 extends over 15 amino acids. CDR3 sequence reads: CATRSPGGMNTEAFF. The CDR3 DNA reads as TGTGCCACCAGGAGTCCGGGGGGAATGAACACTGAAGCTTTCTTT.

Many counts were recorded for this clonotype. The rearrangement uses TRBV7-2 and TRBJ2-7, with TRBD2 matching 7 bases. This CDR3 region has 15 residues. Per the germline V gene, CDR1 is SGHTA and CDR2 is FQGNSA. The ends lost 1 base at V and 1 base at J; junction bases unmatched: 4. The CDR3 is CASSLVGRESYEQYF. The CDR3 DNA sequence: TGTGCCAGCAGCTTAGTAGGGAGGGAGTCCTACGAGCAGTACTTC.

This clonotype was recorded at least ten times. The chain uses TRBV19 and TRBJ1-1; the match to TRBD1 covers 7 bases. The germline CDR1 and CDR2 sequences are LNHDA and SQIVND (reference sequence). The junction had 8 bases not matched to a gene; V was cut back by 6 bases and J by 4 bases. The CDR3 has 14 residues. The CDR3 DNA reads as TGTGCCAGTAGCCCGACAGGGATGAGCACTGAAGCTTTCTTT. It is translated as CASSPTGMSTEAFF. The full variable domain, in which reference TRBV19 and TRBJ1-1 provide the parts outside the CDR3, is DGGITQSPKYLFRKEGQNVTLSCEQNLNHDAMYWYRQDPGQGLRLIYYSQIVNDFQKGDIAEGYSVSREKKESFPLTVTSAQKNPTAFYLCASSPTGMSTEAFFGQGTRLTVV.

The genes are TRBV28 and TRBJ2-7; D gene uncertain. The CDR3 has 11 residues. The germline gives CDR1 MDHEN, CDR2 SYDVKM. Trimming removed 4 bases at V and 6 bases at J, with 7 bases between. CDR3 sequence: CASSSPLEQYF. The DNA of the CDR3 is TGTGCCAGCAGTTCTCCTCTCGAGCAGTACTTC.

This clonotype was seen many times. The rearrangement joins TRBV12-3 or TRBV12-4 to TRBJ1-6; D uncertain. The germline V and J ends were trimmed by 2 bases and 8 bases, with 10 bases remaining between them. This CDR3 has 14 residues. CDR3 loop: CASSLLKADSPLHF. DNA of the CDR3: TGTGCCAGCAGTTTACTTAAGGCTGATTCACCCCTCCACTTT.

This clonotype was detected only a few times. The rearrangement uses TRBV29-1 and TRBJ1-4, with 8 bases identical to TRBD1. The CDR3 runs to 13 residues. CDR1 SQVTM and CDR2 ANQGSEA come from the germline V gene. After removal of 3 bases from V and 8 bases from J, the junction contained 5 bases not matched to a gene. The CDR3 DNA reads as TGCAGCGTTGATCCAGGGGGCAGGGAAAAACTGTTTTTT. As protein: CSVDPGGREKLFF.

J is TRBJ1-2 and V is TRBV18, with TRBD1 identical over 9 bases. V lost 4 bases and J lost 4; bases outside the gene matches: 13. Germline-derived CDR1 and CDR2 are KGHSH and LQKENI. The CDR3 runs 17 residues. For the CDR3, the DNA is TGTGCCAGCTCACTCCATTTACCGGGACAGGGCTTCTATGGCTACACCTTC. This codes for CASSLHLPGQGFYGYTF.

This clonotype was counted at least ten times. This sequence joins TRBV6-2 or TRBV6-3 and TRBJ2-6, with 7 bases lining up with TRBD1. The CDR3 is made up of 16 amino acids. V shed 4 bases and J 2 bases; nucleotides not matched to a gene: 5. The germline gives CDR1 MNHEY, CDR2 SVGEGT. This chain's CDR3 is CASSWATGAGANVLTF. DNA of the CDR3: TGTGCCAGCAGTTGGGCAACAGGGGCTGGGGCCAACGTCCTGACTTTC.

This clonotype has more than one count but fewer than ten. V gene TRBV2 combines with J gene TRBJ2-3, with a possible D match to TRBD2 (6 bases). V was trimmed by 4 bases and J by 0 bases, leaving 8 bases between them. CDR1 is SNHLY, CDR2 FYNNEI, per germline. This CDR3 has 14 residues. The CDR3 nucleotides read TGTGCCAGCAGTGGTGGGAGGAGCACAGATACGCAGTATTTT. Encoded protein: CASSGGRSTDTQYF.

Turning to this clonotype: A junction end diverges from the germline sequence, so it may reflect a read error. The V call is TRBV6-4, the J call TRBJ2-7, with a weak D call TRBD2 (5 bases). Germline CDR1 reads MRHNA; CDR2 reads SNTAGT. The CDR3 spans 13 residues. The CDR3 spells CASEDPSLGEQCF. The CDR3 nucleotides are TGTGCCAGCGAGGATCCTTCCTTGGGAGAGCAGTGCTTC.

This clonotype showed up many times. This chain links TRBV7-2 with TRBJ1-1, with D possibly matching TRBD1 (5 bases). The germline V and J ends were trimmed by 4 bases and 1 base, with 16 bases remaining between them. This CDR3 is built from 16 residues. CDR1 is SGHTA and CDR2 is FQGNSA in the germline V gene. The CDR3 sequence is CASSSLGRDSNTEAFF. The CDR3, as DNA: TGTGCCAGCAGCTCTCTGGGACGAGACTCGAACACTGAAGCTTTCTTT.

This clonotype turned up a few times. In nucleotides, the CDR3 is TGTGCCAGCGGGCAAGTTCCAGATACGCAGTATTTT. It codes for CASGQVPDTQYF. This chain uses TRBV6-2 or TRBV6-3 with TRBJ2-3; no reliable D call. From germline, CDR1 is MNHEY and CDR2 SVGEGT. V dropped 8 bases and J dropped 4 bases, with 10 bases sitting between them. The CDR3 is made up of 12 amino acids.

The chain couples TRBV19 to TRBJ1-1; no firm D call. V lost 10 bases to trimming and J lost 5 bases, with 14 bases between them. The CDR3 covers 12 residues. The germline V gene has CDR1 LNHDA and CDR2 SQIVND (reference sequence). The CDR3 nucleotides are TGTGCCACCTCGGGTGTTTTGACTGAAGCTTTCTTT. Protein: CATSGVLTEAFF.

This chain connects TRBV30 to TRBJ2-1, with 8 bases fitting TRBD2. CDR1 and CDR2 (germline): GTSNPN, SVGIG (reference sequence). This CDR3 is 14 amino acids long. With 1 base clipped from V and 5 bases from J, the junction kept 4 bases outside the gene matches. The CDR3 DNA sequence: TGTGCCTGGAGTGCGCTAGCGGGCCACAATGAGCAGTTCTTC. This sequence encodes CAWSALAGHNEQFF.

Many counts were recorded for this clonotype. The chain combines TRBV6-5 with TRBJ1-1; D gene uncertain. V lost 1 base and J lost 8, with 8 bases in between. From germline, CDR1 is MNHEY and CDR2 SVGAGI. The CDR3 runs 12 residues. The CDR3 here is CASSYLGREAFF. The DNA for the CDR3 is TGTGCCAGCAGTTACTTGGGCAGAGAAGCTTTCTTT.

This clonotype was found a few times. The chain uses TRBV2 and TRBJ2-7, with TRBD2 matching over 8 bases. The CDR3 contains 14 residues. V lost 0 bases, J lost 7 bases, and 5 bases stayed unmatched. CDR1 and CDR2 from the germline V gene are SNHLY and FYNNEI. The CDR3 is CASSEARGGGEQYF. The DNA for the CDR3 is TGTGCCAGCAGTGAAGCTCGGGGGGGCGGAGAGCAGTACTTC.

This clonotype was observed many times. This chain connects TRBV15 to TRBJ2-5; 12 nucleotides match TRBD2. Germline trimming cut 3 bases from V and 4 bases from J; bases unmatched to any gene: 0. Germline CDR1 LNHNV, CDR2 YYDKDF (reference sequence). This CDR3 is built from 14 residues. The CDR3 DNA sequence: TGTGCCACCAGCAGGGGACTAGCGGGAGAGACCCAGTACTTC. Amino acids: CATSRGLAGETQYF.

This clonotype was recorded at least ten times. V gene TRBV7-2 combines with J gene TRBJ1-1; no definite D call. The length of the CDR3 is 14 residues. Trimming shortened V by 2 bases and J by 2 bases, and 9 bases separated the two germline ends. Germline assignment: CDR1 SGHTA and CDR2 FQGNSA. This CDR3 reads CASSLSRANTEAFF. CDR3 sequence (DNA): TGTGCCAGCAGCTTATCCCGGGCCAACACTGAAGCTTTCTTT.

This clonotype has just a few counts. The chain links TRBV13 to TRBJ2-5; 7 bases match TRBD1. CDR1 is PRHDT and CDR2 is FYEKMQ in the germline V gene (reference sequence). The CDR3 is made up of 15 amino acids. With V trimmed by 1 base and J by 2 bases, 4 bases remained unmatched. The CDR3, as DNA: TGTGCCAGCAGCTTAGAAGGGGGCCTACAAGAGACCCAGTACTTC. This encodes CASSLEGGLQETQYF.